The T cell receptor beta chain under discussion was sequenced for a study of shared clonotypes between healthy human individuals. Points from the study as a whole: Estimated richness values were generally larger in naive subsets than in memory subsets.

Germline assignment: CDR1 MDHEN and CDR2 SYDVKM. The V end was cut by 5 bases, the J end by 5 bases, with 10 bases between. The CDR3 loop spans 13 amino acids. Across several immunoSEQ plates, the genomic DNA of each subset was split evenly. Authors' analysis steps: ImmunoSEQ gave junction-only sequences without quality scores, so filtering differed. The data were produced by immunoSEQ multiplex PCR, yet TCRdb's version contains in-frame clones alone and is incomplete. V, J and clone size are taken as reported in that table, and D and trimming were inferred from the DNA itself. Altogether 500,000 to 550,000 clones are present, more than 95% being singletons, with the ten largest covering about 0.064%. Remarks on this clone: The antigen is undetermined.

V and J are TRBV28 and TRBJ2-1, with unresolved D. Sequencing used naive CD4+ T cells sorted from blood. Subset denoted: CD45RA+ positively selected. This clonotype was sampled from a woman in her twenties or thirties in good health. CDR3 nucleotide sequence: TGTGCCAGCAGTGAAGGAAGACACAATGAGCAGTTCTTC. Its protein product is CASSEGRHNEQFF.